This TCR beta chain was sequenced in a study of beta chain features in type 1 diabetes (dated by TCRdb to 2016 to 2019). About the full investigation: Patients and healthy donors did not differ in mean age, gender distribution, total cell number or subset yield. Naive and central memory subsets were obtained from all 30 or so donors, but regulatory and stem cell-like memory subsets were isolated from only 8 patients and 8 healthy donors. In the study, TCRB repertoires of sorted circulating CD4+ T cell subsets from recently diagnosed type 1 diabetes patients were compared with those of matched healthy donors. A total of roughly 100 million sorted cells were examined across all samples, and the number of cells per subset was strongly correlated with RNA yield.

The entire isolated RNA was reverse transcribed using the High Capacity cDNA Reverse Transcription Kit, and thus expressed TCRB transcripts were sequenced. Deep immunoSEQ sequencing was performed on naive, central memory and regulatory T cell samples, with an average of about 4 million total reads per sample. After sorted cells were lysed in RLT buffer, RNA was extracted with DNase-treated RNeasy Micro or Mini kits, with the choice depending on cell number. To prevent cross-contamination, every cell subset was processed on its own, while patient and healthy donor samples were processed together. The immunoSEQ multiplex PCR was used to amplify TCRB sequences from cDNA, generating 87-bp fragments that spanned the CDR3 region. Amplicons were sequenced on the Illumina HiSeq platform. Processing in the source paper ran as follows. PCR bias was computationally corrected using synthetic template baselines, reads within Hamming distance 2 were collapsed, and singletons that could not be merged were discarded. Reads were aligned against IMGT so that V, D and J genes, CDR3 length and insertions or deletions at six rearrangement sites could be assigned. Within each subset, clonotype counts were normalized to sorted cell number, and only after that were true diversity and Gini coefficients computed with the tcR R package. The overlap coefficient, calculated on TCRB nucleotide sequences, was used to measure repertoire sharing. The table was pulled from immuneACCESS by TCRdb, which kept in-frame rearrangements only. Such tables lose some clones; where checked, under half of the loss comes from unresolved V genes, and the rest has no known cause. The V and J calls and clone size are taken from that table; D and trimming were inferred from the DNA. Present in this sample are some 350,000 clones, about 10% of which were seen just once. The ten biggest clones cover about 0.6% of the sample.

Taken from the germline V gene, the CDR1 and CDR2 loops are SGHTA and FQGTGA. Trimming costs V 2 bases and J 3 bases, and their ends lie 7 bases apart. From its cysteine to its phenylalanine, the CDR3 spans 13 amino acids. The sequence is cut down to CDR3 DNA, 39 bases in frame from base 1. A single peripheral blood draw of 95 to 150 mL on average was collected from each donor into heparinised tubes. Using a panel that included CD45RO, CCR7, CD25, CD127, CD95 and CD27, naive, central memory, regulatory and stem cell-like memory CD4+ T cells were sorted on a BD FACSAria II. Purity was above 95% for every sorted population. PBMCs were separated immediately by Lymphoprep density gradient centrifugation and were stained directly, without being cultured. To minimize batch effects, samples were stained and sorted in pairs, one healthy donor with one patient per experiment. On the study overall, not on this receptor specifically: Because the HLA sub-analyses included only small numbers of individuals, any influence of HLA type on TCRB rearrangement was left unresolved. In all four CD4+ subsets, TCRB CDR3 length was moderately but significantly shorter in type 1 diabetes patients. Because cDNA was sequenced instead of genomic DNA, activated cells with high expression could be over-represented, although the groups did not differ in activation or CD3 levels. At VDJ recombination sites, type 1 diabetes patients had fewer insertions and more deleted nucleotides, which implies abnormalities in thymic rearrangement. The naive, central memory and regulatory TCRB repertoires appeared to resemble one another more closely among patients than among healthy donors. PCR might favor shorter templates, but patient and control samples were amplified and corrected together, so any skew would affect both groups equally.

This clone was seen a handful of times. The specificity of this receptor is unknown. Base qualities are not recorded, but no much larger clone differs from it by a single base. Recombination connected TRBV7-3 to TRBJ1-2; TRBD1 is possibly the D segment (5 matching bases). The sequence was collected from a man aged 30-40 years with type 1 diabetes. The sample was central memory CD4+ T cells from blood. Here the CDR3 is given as CASSLAGHYGYTF. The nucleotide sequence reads TGTGCCAGCAGCTTAGCAGGGCACTATGGCTACACCTTC.